This T cell receptor (beta chain) originates from a study of T cells in localized non-small cell lung cancer. General study findings and limits: One tumor region alone was sequenced, and heterogeneity therefore remains possible. Higher adjacent-lung clonality was associated with shorter survival. Uninvolved adjacent lung had higher T cell clonality than tumor and all other tissues. A median of about 58 of the top 100 tumor clones appeared in adjacent lung, which was paired and uninvolved.

Germline CDR1 reads LNHNV; CDR2 reads YYDKDF (reference sequence). V lost 4 bases to trimming and J lost 6 bases, with 19 bases between them. This CDR3 has 15 residues. Assay: immunoSEQ multiplex PCR; the TCRdb copy retains only in-frame clones and omits some. The table records about 33,000 clones, about nine tenths of them present only once. In regard to this clone: Its antigen is unidentified.

The chain recombines TRBV15 with TRBJ2-7, with D tentatively TRBD2 (5 bases). The sequence was collected from a man between 40 and 70 years old with stage III lung adenocarcinoma. The sequences come from peripheral blood mononuclear cells, collected before any cancer treatment. CDR3 sequence reads: CATSILDTARGEQYF. The CDR3 coding sequence is TGTGCCACCAGCATCCTAGACACGGCTCGGGGCGAGCAGTACTTC.